This TCR beta chain was sequenced in a study of cytomegalovirus exposure and HLA in healthy donors. Per germline, CDR1 SGHRS and CDR2 YFSETQ. The CDR3 spans 15 residues. The V gene end was trimmed by 3 bases and the J gene end by 9 bases; junction bases not matched to a gene: 6. Data came from immunoSEQ multiplex PCR; TCRdb stores just in-frame clones and leaves some out. Seen here are around 300,000 clones, approximately 86% observed once, and the top ten hold about 1%. Overall study findings and caveats: Some public TCRs appeared in many individuals, while most sequences were rare.

On this clone: Its antigen is currently unknown.

Sequenced material: PBMCs. The chain couples TRBV5-1 to TRBJ2-1; TRBD2 agrees at 13 bases. The clonotype was recovered from a woman between 18 and 30 years old in good health and CMV-seronegative. The CDR3 coding sequence is TGCGCCAGCAGCTCTAGGACTAGCGGGAGCTCTGAGCAGTTCTTC. Translating gives CASSSRTSGSSEQFF.